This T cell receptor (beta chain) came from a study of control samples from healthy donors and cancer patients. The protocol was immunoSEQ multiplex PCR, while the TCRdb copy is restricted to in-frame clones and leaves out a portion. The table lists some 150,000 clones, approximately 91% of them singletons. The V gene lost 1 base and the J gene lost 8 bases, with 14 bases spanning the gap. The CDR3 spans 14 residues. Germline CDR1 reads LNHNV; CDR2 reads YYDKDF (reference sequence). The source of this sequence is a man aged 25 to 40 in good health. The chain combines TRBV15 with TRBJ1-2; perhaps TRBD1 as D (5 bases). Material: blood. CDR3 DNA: TGTGCCACCAGCAGAGCACGGGACCCCGCCGGCTACACCTTC. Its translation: CATSRARDPAGYTF.